This TCR beta chain is drawn from a study of T-cell reconstitution after alpha-beta-depleted transplantation in children. V lost 8 bases to trimming and J lost 0 bases, with 14 bases between them. The CDR3 is 15 residues long. Germline lookup yields CDR1 SGHRS and CDR2 YFSETQ. Unique molecular identifiers tagged the TCRbeta library. TCRdb re-called the PCR reads with MiXCR, one entry per CDR3 protein. The table shows a few hundred thousand distinct CDR3 sequences, with about a tenth occurring only once. Specimen: PBMCs from the stem cell graft donor, collected from the stem cell graft. The gene calls are TRBV5-1 and TRBJ1-4, with D unclear. This clonotype was sampled from a human donor who donated a stem cell graft to a child with acute myeloid leukemia. This CDR3 is CASQQSPSTNEKLFF. DNA of the CDR3: TGCGCCAGTCAACAGAGTCCATCAACTAATGAAAAACTGTTTTTT.